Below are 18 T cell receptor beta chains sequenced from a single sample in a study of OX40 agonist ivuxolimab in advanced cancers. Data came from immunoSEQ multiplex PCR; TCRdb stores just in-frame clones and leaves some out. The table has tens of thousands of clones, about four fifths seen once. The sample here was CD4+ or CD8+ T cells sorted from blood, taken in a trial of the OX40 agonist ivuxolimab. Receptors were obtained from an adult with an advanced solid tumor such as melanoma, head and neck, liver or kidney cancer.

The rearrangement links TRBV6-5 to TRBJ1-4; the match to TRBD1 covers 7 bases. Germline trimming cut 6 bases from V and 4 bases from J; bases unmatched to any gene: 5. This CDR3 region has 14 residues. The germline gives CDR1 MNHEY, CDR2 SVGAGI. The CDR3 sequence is CASRTGAGNEKLFF. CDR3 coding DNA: TGTGCCAGCAGAACAGGGGCGGGTAATGAAAAACTGTTTTTT.

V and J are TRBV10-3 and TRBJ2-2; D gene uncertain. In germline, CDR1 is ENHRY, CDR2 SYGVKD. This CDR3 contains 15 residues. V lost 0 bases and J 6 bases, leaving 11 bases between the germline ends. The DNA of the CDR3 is TGTGCCATCAGTGAGTCATCACTCATGGCCGGGGAGCTGTTTTTT. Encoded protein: CAISESSLMAGELFF.

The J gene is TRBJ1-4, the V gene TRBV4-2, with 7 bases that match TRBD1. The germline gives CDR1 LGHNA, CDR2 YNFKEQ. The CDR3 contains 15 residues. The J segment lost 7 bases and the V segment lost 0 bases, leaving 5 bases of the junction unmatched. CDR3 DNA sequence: TGTGCCAGCAGCCAAGAAGGGGGGACAGTTGAAAAACTGTTTTTT. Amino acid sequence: CASSQEGGTVEKLFF.

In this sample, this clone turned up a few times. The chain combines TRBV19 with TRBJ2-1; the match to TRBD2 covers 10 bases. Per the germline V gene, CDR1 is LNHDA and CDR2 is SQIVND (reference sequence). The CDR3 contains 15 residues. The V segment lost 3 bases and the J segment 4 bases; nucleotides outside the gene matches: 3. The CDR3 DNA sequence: TGTGCCAGTAGTATCGCGACTAGCGGGTACAATGAGCAGTTCTTC. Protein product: CASSIATSGYNEQFF. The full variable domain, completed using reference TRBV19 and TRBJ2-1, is DGGITQSPKYLFRKEGQNVTLSCEQNLNHDAMYWYRQDPGQGLRLIYYSQIVNDFQKGDIAEGYSVSREKKESFPLTVTSAQKNPTAFYLCASSIATSGYNEQFFGPGTRLTVL.

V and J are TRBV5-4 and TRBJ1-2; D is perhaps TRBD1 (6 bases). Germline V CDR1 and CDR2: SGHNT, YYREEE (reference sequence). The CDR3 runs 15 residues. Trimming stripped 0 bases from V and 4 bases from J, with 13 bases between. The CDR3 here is CASSLEQPGAYGYTF. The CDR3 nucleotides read TGTGCCAGCAGCTTGGAACAACCGGGGGCCTATGGCTACACCTTC.

Here the CDR3 reads CAITGSGGGYEQYF. The CDR3 DNA reads as TGTGCCATCACCGGTTCGGGAGGGGGGTACGAGCAGTACTTC. This chain links TRBV10-3 with TRBJ2-7; TRBD2 aligns across 8 bases. This CDR3 is 14 amino acids long. Germline CDR1 is ENHRY and CDR2 is SYGVKD. J gave up 4 bases and V 7 bases, and 9 bases lay outside the gene matches.

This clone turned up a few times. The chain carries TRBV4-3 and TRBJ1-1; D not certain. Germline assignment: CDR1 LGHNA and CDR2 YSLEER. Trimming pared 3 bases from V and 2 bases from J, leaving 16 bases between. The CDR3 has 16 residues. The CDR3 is CASSHSGARANTEAFF. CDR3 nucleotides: TGCGCCAGCAGCCACTCCGGAGCTCGGGCTAACACTGAAGCTTTCTTT.

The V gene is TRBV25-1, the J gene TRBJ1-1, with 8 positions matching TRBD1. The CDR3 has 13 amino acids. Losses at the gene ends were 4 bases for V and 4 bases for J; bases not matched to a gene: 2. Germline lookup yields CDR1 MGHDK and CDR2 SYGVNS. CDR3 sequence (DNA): TGTGCCAGCAGTGGACAGGGGTCCACTGAAGCTTTCTTT. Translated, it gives CASSGQGSTEAFF.

DNA of the CDR3: TGTGCCATCAGTGAGTCCCTAGCGGGGGGCACAGATACGCAGTATTTT. Translation gives CAISESLAGGTDTQYF. The V and J genes are TRBV10-3 and TRBJ2-3, with 10 bases aligning to TRBD2. Germline V gene lookup returns CDR1 ENHRY and CDR2 SYGVKD. Trimming cost V 0 bases and J 1 base; bases outside gene matches: 1. The CDR3 runs 16 residues.

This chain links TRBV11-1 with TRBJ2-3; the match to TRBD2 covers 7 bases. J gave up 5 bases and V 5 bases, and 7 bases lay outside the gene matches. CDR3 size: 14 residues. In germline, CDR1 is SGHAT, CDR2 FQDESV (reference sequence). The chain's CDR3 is CASSQGLVVDTQYF. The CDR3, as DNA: TGTGCCAGCAGCCAAGGACTAGTGGTAGATACGCAGTATTTT. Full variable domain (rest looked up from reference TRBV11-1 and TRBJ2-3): EAEVAQSPRYKITEKSQAVAFWCDPISGHATLYWYRQILGQGPELLVQFQDESVVDDSQLPKDRFSAERLKGVDSTLKIQPAELGDSAMYLCASSQGLVVDTQYFGPGTRLTVL.

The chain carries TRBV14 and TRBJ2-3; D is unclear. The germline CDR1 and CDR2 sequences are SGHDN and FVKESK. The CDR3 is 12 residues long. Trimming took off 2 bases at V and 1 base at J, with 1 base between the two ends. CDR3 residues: CASSQRTDTQYF. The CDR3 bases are TGTGCCAGCAGCCAACGCACAGATACGCAGTATTTT.

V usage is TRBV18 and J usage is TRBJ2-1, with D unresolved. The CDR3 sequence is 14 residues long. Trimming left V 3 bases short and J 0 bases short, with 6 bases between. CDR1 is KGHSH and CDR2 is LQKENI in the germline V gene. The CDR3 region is CASSPPSSYNEQFF. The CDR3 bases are TGTGCCAGCTCACCCCCCAGCTCCTACAATGAGCAGTTCTTC.

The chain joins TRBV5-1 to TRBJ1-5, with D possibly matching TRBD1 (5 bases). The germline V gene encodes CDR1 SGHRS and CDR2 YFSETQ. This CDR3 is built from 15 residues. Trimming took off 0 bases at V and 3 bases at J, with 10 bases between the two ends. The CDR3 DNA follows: TGCGCCAGCAGCTTGGGGCCGGGGGACAATCAGCCCCAGCATTTT. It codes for CASSLGPGDNQPQHF.

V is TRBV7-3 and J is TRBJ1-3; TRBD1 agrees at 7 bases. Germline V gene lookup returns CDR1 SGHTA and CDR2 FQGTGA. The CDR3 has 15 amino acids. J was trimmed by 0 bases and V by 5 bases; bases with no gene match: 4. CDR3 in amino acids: CASSLQGGSGNTIYF. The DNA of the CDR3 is TGTGCCAGCAGCCTCCAGGGGGGCTCTGGAAACACCATATATTTT.

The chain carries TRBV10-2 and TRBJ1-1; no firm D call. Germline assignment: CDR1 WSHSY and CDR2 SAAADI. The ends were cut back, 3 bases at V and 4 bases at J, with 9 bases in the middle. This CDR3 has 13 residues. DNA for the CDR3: TGCGCCAGCAGTGATCTCGGCGCCACTGAAGCTTTCTTT. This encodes CASSDLGATEAFF.

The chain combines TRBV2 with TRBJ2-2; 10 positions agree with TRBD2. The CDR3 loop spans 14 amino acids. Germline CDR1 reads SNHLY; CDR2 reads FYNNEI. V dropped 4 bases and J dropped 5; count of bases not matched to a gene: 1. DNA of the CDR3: TGTGCCAGCAGTGGTAGCGGGGGGACCGGGGAGCTGTTTTTT. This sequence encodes CASSGSGGTGELFF.

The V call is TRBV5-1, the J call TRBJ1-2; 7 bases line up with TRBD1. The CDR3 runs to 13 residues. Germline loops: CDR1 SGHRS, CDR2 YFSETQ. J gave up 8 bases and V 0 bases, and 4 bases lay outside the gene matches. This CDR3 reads CASSLGQGGGYTF. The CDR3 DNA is TGCGCCAGCAGCTTGGGACAGGGAGGAGGCTACACCTTC.

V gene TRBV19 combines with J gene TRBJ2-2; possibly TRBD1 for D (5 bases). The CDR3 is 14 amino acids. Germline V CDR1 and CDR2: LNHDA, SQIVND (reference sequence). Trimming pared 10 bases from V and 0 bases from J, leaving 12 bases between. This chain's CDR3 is CATDRGSNTGELFF. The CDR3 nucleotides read TGTGCCACCGATAGGGGATCGAACACCGGGGAGCTGTTTTTT. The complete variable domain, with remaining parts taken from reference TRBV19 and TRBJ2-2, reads DGGITQSPKYLFRKEGQNVTLSCEQNLNHDAMYWYRQDPGQGLRLIYYSQIVNDFQKGDIAEGYSVSREKKESFPLTVTSAQKNPTAFYLCATDRGSNTGELFFGEGSRLTVL.